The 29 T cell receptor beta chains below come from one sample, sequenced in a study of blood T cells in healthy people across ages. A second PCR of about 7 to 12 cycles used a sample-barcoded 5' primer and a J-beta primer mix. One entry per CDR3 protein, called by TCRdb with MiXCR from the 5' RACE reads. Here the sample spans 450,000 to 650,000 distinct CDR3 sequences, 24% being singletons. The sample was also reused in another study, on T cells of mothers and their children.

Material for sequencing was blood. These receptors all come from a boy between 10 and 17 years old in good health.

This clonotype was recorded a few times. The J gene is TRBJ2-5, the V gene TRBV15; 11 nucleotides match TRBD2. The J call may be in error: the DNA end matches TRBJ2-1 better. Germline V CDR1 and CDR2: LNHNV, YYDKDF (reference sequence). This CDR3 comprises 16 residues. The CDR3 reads CATSRGTSGSRNEQFF. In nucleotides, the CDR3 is TGTGCCACCAGCAGAGGTACTAGCGGGAGTAGAAATGAGCAGTTCTTC.

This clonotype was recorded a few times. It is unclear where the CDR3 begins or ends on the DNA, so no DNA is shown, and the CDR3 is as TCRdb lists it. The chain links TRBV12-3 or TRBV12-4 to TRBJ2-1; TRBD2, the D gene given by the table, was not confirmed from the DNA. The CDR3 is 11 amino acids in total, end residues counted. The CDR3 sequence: CASSVGLGSVF.

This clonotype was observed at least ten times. In DNA form, the CDR3 reads TGTGCCAGCAGTCCTATAAACAGGGGGCACACCCAGTACTTC. Translating it yields CASSPINRGHTQYF. The V gene is TRBV28, the J gene TRBJ2-5, with TRBD1 matching 9 bases. The CDR3 is 14 amino acids. V lost 5 bases to trimming and J lost 8 bases; unmatched junction nucleotides: 9. Germline CDR1 MDHEN, CDR2 SYDVKM.

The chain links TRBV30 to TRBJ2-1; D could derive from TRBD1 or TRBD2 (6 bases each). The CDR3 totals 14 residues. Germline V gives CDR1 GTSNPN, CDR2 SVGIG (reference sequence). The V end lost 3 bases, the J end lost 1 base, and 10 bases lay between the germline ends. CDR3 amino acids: CAWSLGGSYNEQFF. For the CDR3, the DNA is TGTGCCTGGAGCTTAGGGGGGTCCTACAATGAGCAGTTCTTC.

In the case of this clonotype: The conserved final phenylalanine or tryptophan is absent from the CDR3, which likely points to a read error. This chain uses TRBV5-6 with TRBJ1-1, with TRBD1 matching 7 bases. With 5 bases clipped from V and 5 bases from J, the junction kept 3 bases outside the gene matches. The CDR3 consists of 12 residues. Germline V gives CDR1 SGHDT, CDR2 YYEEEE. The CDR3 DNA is TGTGCCAGCAGAACAGGGGAAACTGAAGCTTTCCTT. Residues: CASRTGETEAFL.

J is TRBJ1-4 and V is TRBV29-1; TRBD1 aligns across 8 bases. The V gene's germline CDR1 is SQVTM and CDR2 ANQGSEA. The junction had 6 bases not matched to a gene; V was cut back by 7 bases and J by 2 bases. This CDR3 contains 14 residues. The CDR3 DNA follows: TGCAGCGCCGGACAGGGAAGCACTAATGAAAAACTGTTTTTT. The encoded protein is CSAGQGSTNEKLFF. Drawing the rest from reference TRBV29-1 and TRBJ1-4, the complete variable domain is SAVISQKPSRDICQRGTSLTIQCQVDSQVTMMFWYRQQPGQSLTLIATANQGSEATYESGFVIDKFPISRPNLTFSTLTVSNMSPEDSSIYLCSAGQGSTNEKLFFGSGTQLSVL.

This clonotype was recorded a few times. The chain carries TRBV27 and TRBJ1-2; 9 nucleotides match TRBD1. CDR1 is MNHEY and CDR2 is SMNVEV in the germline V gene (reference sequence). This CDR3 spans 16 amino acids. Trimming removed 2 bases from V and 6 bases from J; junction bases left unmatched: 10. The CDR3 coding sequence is TGTGCCAGCAGTTTACGTGCGGGACAGGGAGTTGATGGCTACACCTTC. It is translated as CASSLRAGQGVDGYTF.

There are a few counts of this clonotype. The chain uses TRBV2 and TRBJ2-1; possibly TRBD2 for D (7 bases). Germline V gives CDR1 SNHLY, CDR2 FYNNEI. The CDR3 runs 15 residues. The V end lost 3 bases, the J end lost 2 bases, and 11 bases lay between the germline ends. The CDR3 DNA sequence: TGTGCCAGCAGTGATAACGGGGGGCCCTACAATGAGCAGTTCTTC. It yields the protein CASSDNGGPYNEQFF. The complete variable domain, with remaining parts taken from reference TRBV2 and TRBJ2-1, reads EPEVTQTPSHQVTQMGQEVILRCVPISNHLYFYWYRQILGQKVEFLVSFYNNEISEKSEIFDDQFSVERPDGSNFTLKIRSTKLEDSAMYFCASSDNGGPYNEQFFGPGTRLTVL.

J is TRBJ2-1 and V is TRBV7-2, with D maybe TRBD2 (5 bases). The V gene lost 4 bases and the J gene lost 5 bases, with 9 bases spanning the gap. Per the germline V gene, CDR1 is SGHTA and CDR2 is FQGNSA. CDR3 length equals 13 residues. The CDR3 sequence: CASSSDCDNEQFF. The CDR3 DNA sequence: TGTGCCAGCAGCTCGGACTGTGACAATGAGCAGTTCTTC.

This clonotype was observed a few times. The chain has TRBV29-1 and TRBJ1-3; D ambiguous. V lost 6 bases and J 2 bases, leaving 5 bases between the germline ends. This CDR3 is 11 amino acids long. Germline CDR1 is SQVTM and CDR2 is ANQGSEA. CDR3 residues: CSVQAGNTIYF. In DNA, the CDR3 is TGCAGCGTCCAGGCTGGAAACACCATATATTTT.

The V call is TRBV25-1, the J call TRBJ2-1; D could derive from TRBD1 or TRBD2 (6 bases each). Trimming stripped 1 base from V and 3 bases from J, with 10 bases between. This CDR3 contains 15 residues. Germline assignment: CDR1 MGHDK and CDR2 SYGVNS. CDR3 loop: CASSEWGADYNEQFF. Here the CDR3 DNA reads TGTGCCAGCAGTGAATGGGGGGCAGACTACAATGAGCAGTTCTTC.

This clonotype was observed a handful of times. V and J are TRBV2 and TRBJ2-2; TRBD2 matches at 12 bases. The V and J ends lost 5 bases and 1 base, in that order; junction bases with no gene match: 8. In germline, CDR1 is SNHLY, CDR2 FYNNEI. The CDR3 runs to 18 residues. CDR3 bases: TGTGCCAGCAGTCTCTTGCTAGCGGGAGGGCGGAACACCGGGGAGCTGTTTTTT. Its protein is CASSLLLAGGRNTGELFF.

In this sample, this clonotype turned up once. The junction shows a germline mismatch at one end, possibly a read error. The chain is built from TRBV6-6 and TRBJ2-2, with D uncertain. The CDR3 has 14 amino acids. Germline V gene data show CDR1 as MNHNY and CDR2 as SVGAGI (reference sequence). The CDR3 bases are TGTGCCAGCAGTTCGGAAGTGAACGCCGGGGAGCTGTTTTTT. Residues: CASSSEVNAGELFF.

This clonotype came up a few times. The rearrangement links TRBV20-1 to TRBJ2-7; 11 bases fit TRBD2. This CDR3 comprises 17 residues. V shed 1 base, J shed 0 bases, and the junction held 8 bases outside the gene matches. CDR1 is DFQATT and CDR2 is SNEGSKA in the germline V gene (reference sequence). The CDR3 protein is CSARAGTSGINSYEQYF. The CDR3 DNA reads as TGCAGTGCTAGAGCCGGGACTAGCGGCATTAACTCCTACGAGCAGTACTTC.

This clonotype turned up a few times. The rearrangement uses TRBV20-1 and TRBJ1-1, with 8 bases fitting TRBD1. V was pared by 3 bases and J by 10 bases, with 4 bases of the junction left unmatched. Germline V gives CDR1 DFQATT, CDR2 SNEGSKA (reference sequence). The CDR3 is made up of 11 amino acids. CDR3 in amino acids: CSASRGPGAFF. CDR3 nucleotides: TGCAGTGCTAGCAGGGGGCCGGGAGCTTTCTTT.

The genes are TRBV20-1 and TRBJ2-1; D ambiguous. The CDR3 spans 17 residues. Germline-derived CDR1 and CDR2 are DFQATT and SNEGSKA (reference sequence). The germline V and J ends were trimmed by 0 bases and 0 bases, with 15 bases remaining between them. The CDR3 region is CSARDKAAVVSYNEQFF. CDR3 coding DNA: TGCAGTGCTAGAGATAAAGCTGCCGTGGTCTCCTACAATGAGCAGTTCTTC.

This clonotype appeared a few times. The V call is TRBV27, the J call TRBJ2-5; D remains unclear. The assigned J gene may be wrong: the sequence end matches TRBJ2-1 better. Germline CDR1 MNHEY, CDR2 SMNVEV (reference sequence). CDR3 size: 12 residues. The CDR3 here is CASSSEWNEQFF. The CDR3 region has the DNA TGTGCCAGCAGTTCGGAGTGGAATGAGCAGTTCTTC.

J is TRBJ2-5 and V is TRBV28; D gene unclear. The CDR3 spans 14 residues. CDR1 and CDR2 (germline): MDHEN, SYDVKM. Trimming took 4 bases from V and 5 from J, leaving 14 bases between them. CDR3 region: CASSSTGPQETQYF. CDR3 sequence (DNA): TGTGCCAGCAGTTCAACGGGCCCCCAGGAGACCCAGTACTTC.

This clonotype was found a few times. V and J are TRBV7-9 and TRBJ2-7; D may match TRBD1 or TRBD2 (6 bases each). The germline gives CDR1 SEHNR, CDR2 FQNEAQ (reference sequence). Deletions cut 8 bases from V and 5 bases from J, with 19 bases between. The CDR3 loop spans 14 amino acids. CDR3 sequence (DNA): TGTGCCAGCTCTGGGGGGCAGGGGATGGACGAGCAGTACTTC. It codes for CASSGGQGMDEQYF. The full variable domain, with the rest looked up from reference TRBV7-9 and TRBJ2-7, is DTGVSQNPRHKITKRGQNVTFRCDPISEHNRLYWYRQTLGQGPEFLTYFQNEAQLEKSRLLSDRFSAERPKGSFSTLEIQRTEQGDSAMYLCASSGGQGMDEQYFGPGTRLTVT.

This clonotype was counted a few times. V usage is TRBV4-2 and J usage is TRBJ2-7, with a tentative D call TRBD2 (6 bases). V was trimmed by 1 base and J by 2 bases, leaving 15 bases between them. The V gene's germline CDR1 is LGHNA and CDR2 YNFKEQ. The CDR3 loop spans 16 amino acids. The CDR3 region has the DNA TGTGCCAGCAGCCAAGTAGGAGGGGCGGTAGCCTACGAGCAGTACTTC. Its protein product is CASSQVGGAVAYEQYF.

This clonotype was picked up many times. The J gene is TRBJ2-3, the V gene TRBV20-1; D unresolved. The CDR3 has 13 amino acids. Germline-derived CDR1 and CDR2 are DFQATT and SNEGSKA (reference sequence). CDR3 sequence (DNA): TGCAGGCTCCCGGAAAGGGGCACAGATACGCAGTATTTT. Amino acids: CRLPERGTDTQYF.

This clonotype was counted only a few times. The CDR3 loop is CASSQNRGSGYTF. The DNA for the CDR3 is TGTGCCAGCAGCCAGAACAGGGGGTCTGGCTACACCTTC. V usage is TRBV3-1 and J usage is TRBJ1-2, with 8 positions matching TRBD1. Per the germline V gene, CDR1 is LGHDT and CDR2 is YNNKEL (reference sequence). This CDR3 contains 13 residues. V was pared by 3 bases and J by 7 bases, with 4 bases of the junction left unmatched.

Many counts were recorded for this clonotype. CDR3 sequence (DNA): TGTGCCAGCCGGACAGGGGCCTACGAGCAGTACTTC. The encoded protein is CASRTGAYEQYF. This rearrangement joins TRBV6-1 to TRBJ2-7, with 9 bases identical to TRBD1. This CDR3 is built from 12 residues. The V gene end was trimmed by 8 bases and the J gene end by 2 bases; junction bases not matched to a gene: 1. Germline V gene data show CDR1 as MNHNS and CDR2 as SASEGT.

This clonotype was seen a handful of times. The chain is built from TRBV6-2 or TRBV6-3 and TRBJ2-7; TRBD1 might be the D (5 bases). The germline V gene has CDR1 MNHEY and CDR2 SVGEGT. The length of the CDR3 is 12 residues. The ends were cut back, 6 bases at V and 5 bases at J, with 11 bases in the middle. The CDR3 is CASRDQGHEQYF. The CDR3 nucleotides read TGTGCCAGCAGAGACCAGGGCCACGAGCAGTACTTC.

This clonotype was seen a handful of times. The CDR3 DNA reads as TGTGCCACCAGTGATTCTTGGTCGACAGGGAAATACCAAGAGACCCAGTACTTC. Protein sequence: CATSDSWSTGKYQETQYF. The chain is built from TRBV24-1 and TRBJ2-5; 7 bases line up with TRBD1. The CDR3 extends over 18 amino acids. Trimming cost V 2 bases and J 0 bases; bases outside gene matches: 11. CDR1 is KGHDR, CDR2 SFDVKD, per germline.

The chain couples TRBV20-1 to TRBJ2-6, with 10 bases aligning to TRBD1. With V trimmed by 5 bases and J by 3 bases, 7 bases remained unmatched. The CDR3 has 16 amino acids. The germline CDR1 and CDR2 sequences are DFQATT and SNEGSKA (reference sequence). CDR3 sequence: CSAGSGTGVGANVLTF. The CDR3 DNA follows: TGCAGTGCTGGTTCCGGGACAGGGGTTGGGGCCAACGTCCTGACTTTC.

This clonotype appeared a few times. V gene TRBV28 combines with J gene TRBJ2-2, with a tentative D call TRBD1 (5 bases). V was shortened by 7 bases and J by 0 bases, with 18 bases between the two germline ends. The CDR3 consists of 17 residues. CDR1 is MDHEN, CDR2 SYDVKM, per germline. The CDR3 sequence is CASNPPTGAANTGELFF. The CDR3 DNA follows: TGTGCCAGCAACCCCCCGACTGGGGCCGCGAACACCGGGGAGCTGTTTTTT.

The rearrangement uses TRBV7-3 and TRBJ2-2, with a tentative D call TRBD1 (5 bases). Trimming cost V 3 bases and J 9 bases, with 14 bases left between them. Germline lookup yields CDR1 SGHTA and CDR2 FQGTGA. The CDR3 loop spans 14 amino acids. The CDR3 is CASSFVAGARELFF. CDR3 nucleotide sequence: TGTGCCAGCAGCTTTGTAGCTGGGGCACGGGAGCTGTTTTTT. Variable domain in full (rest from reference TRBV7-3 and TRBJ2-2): GAGVSQTPSNKVTEKGKYVELRCDPISGHTALYWYRQSLGQGPEFLIYFQGTGAADDSGLPNDRFFAVRPEGSVSTLKIQRTERGDSAVYLCASSFVAGARELFFGEGSRLTVL.

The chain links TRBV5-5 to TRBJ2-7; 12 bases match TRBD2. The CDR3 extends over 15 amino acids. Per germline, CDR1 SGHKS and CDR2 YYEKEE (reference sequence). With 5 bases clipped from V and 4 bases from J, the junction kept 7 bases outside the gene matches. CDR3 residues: CASSRILAGGYEQYF. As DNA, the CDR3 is TGTGCCAGCAGTCGTATCCTAGCGGGGGGGTACGAGCAGTACTTC. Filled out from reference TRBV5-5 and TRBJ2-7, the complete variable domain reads DAGVTQSPTHLIKTRGQQVTLRCSPISGHKSVSWYQQVLGQGPQFIFQYYEKEERGRGNFPDRFSARQFPNYSSELNVNALLLGDSALYLCASSRILAGGYEQYFGPGTRLTVT.